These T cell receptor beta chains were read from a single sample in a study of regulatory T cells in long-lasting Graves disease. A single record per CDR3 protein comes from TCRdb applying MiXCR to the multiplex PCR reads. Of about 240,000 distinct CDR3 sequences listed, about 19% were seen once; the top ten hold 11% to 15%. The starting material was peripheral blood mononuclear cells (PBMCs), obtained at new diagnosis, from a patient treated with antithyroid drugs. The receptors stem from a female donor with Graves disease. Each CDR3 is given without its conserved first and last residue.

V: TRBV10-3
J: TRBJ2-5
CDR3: AISEGDSRGQY

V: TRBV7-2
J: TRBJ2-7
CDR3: ASSIRAGGSYEQY

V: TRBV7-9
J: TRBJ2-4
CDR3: ASSPQNYPGGKNIQY

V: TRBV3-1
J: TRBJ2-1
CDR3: ASSPTSGWDNEQF

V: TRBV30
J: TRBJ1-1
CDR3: AWQVYMNTEAF

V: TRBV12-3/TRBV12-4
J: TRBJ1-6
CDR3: ASSPLRAYNSPLH

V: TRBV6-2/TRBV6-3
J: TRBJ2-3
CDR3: ASSYSRSTDTQY

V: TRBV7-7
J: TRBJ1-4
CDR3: ASSLLGAGEKLF

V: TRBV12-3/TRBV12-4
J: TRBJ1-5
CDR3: ASSAGQTNQPQH

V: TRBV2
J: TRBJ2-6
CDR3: ASSEVLSGANVLT

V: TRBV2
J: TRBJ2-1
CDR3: ASSDLGGKSSYNEQF

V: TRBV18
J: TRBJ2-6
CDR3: ASSPRRGSGANVLT

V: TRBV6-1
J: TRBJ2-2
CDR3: ASKAGGPDTGELF

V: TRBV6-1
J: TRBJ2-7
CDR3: ASRAGEAGEQY

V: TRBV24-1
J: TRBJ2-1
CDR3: ATSEPQRGPHNEQF

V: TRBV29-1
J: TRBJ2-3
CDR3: SVARQGSDTQY

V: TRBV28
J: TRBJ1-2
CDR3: ASSLLFGEEAGYT

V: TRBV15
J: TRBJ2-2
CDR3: ATSRDPKGSNTGELF

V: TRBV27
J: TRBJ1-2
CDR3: ASSPPGKGNYGYT

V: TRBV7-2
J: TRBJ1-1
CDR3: ASSLGRGEAF

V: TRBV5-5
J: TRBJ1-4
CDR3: ASSLTGQTNEKLF

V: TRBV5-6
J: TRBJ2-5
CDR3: ASSFKSGQGGKETQY

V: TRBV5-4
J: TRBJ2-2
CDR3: ASSGGLAGNTGELF

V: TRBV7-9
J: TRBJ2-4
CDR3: ASGGRSTTGVVPKNIQY

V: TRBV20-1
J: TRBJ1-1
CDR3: SARVTGANEAF

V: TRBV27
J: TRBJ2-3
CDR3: ASSLFGRDFSLAGITDTQY

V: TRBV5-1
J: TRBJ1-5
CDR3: ASSQDRGWSNQPQH

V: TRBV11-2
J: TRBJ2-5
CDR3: ASSPVGGTEETQY

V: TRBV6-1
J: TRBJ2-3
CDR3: ASRDASGRAPRVDTQY

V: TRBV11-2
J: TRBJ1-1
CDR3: ASSLGGTGLTEAF

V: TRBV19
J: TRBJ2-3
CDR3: ASRELAGEVVAQY

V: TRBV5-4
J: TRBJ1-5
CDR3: ASSFAGGNQPQH

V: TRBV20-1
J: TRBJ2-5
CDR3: SARSLAGIEETQY

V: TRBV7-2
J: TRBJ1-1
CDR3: ASSLGVMNTEAF

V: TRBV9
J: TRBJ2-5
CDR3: ASSPTASGLQETQY

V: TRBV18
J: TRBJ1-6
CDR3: ASSPPRGPGSPLH

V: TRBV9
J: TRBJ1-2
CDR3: ASSARQESWDYGYT

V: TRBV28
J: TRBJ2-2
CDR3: ASSFGGASGELF

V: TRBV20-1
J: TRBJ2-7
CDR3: SARYARGQTYEQY

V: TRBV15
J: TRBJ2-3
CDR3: ATSTLADSTDTQY

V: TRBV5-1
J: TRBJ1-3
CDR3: ASSSGTGGNTIY

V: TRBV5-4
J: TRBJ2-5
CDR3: ASSLPAGGRETQY

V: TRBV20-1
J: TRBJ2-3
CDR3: SARSVRGDTQY

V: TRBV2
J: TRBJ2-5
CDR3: ASSVTGEETQY

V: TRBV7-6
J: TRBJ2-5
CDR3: ASSLSPGETQY

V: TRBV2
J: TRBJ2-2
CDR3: ASSETSGDTGELF

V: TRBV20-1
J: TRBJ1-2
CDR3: SAWVWDLAGYT

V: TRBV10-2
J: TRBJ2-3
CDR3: ASRTEVSTDTQY

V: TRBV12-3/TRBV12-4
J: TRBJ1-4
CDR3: ASTQTGGEKLF

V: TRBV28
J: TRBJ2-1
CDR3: ASSLNPGGSNEQF

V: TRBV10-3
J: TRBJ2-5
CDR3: AIAGLASQETQY

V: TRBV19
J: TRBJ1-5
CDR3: ASRMGARIQPQH

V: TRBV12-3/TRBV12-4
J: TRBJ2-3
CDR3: ASSLGTVTDTQY

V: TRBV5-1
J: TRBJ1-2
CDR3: ASSLEEGGYGYT

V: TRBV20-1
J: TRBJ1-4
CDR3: SARDEATLGRQEV

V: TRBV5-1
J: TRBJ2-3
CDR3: ASSLPFNTQY

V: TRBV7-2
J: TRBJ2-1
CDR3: ASSLTFSGIYSYNEQF

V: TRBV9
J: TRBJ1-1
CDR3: ASSVDSRNTEAF

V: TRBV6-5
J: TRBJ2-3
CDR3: ASSYSFGRGRTDTQY

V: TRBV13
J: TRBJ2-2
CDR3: ASSLTASGNIGELF